This TCR beta chain derives from a study of cytomegalovirus exposure and HLA in healthy donors (dated by TCRdb to 2016 to 2017). Regarding the complete study: An earlier analysis of around 600 of the donors reported more than 250 Gb of sequence data and 100 million to 130 million unique TCR beta sequences from approximately 180 million T cells. Among the 398 genotyped donors, around 81% belonged to the genetic ancestry cluster associated with self-reported Caucasian donors. Genome-wide SNP genotypes for about 65% of the 666 donors were used in a later genetic analysis, which treated that subset as a discovery cohort. Along with the approximately 670-subject first cohort, a separate validation cohort of over a hundred different subjects was used. All discovery cohort repertoires had been generated using a single sequencing platform. On average, roughly 250,000 unique TCR beta nucleotide sequences were sequenced per donor among some 420 genotyped donors of the cohort, with roughly 20% of those sequences being non-productive. Roughly 300 gigabases of sequencing data and 78 million or so unique TCR sequences were included in an early release covering 550 to 650 HLA-typed donors. In an earlier analysis of several hundred of the donors, high-throughput TCR beta sequencing was used to judge whether each TCR beta V gene segment behaved as functional or pseudogenic. High-throughput TCR immunosequencing, statistical association of individual TCRs with disease status, and machine learning were combined to predict cytomegalovirus infection status. The study profiled the T cell repertoires of hundreds of subjects by immunosequencing and related them to cytomegalovirus serostatus. In the later analysis, no new phenotypic data were used to find candidate immune exposures; instead, reliance was placed on TCR beta sequences and their occurrence across donors. A later analysis re-examined previously published TCR beta repertoires from 610 or so donors and added high-resolution HLA genotyping to investigate patterns of TCR occurrence. Four or five DR-DQ haplotypes were handled as single units for association and clustering because linkage in the cohort was strong. The study was designed to test whether signatures of past pathogen exposure could be identified by cataloging public T cell receptors. Class I and class II HLA loci were covered by the typing at four-digit resolution. Typing coverage varied by locus: roughly 620-640 donors for A, B, C, DRB1 and DQB1; roughly 520 for DQA1; more than 600 for DPA1; roughly 470 for DPB1. Donor age, sex, ethnicity and CMV serostatus were compiled alongside the repertoire data. Results and caveats for the whole study, not just this receptor: Because counts were too low, more than 15 rarely observed V segments, including chromosome 9 orphons, were excluded from the earlier analysis of 587 of the donors. Because HLA typing was missing for some donors at each locus, association tests included only the typed subset. The only immune exposure information available for the cohort was CMV serostatus. Strong co-occurrence of HLA alleles, especially DR and DQ, made assigning TCR associations to individual alleles difficult. Roughly uniform sequencing depth across donors was assumed in presence/absence analyses, although this assumption may not hold. In a later analysis, several top co-occurrence clusters were reported to appear linked to parvovirus B19, influenza, CMV and Epstein-Barr virus. A later genetic analysis associated a missense DCLRE1C variant with V-gene and J-gene trimming of TCR beta chains, and an independent cohort replicated the association. According to the authors, the approach could potentially be generalized to other disease states and immunological phenotypes. Because the 87-base-pair reads could not distinguish some IMGT-functional V segments, including TRBV6-2 and TRBV6-3, those segments were excluded. The sequencing pipeline was judged likely to have produced a cluster of highly shared sequence variants as a technical artifact. Specific HLA alleles were associated with some 15,000 TCR beta sequences at a false discovery rate of 0.05 in a later analysis. Broadly in line with IMGT annotations, most TCR beta V segments showed up in productive rearrangements about 87% or about 30% of the time in an earlier analysis of around 550 of the donors. Only TCR beta chains were sequenced in this cohort, and the absence of alpha or paired-chain data limited detectable features. A later analysis found that HLA-associated TCR beta chains were more clonally expanded and had lower generation probabilities than equally common non-associated chains. The classifier was reported to diagnose cytomegalovirus status with high specificity and sensitivity in both the original and validation cohorts. In a later analysis, most CMV-associated TCR beta chains were found to appear HLA-restricted, with HLA associations seemingly driven largely by CMV exposure. A further reported finding was that TCR beta sequences accurately predicted the HLA-A and HLA-B alleles for most subjects in the first cohort. A total of roughly 160 TCR beta chains were listed by the study as associated with cytomegalovirus. In vitro tests confirmed that a few of the cytomegalovirus-associated TCR beta chains recognize cytomegalovirus antigens. In a later analysis, TCR association rates were found to vary across HLA loci, with the most associated TCRs seen for DRB1 alleles and the fewest for HLA-C alleles. In a later genetic analysis, fewer N-insertions in productive TCRs were reported among donors in an Asian-associated ancestry cluster than the roughly 700-donor mean. Correlated functional status among segregating V segments might be attributable to linkage disequilibrium, but an unknown experimental factor could not be ruled out. Most TCR sequences were observed very rarely across donors, whereas some public TCRs were present in many individuals.

This clone was seen once. No antigen is known for it. No much larger clonotype is one base removed from it; base qualities were not supplied. The library relied on the immunoSEQ multiplex PCR assay. A mixture of 60 forward primers for TCR Vbeta segments and 13 reverse primers for TCR Jbeta segments was used in the multiplex PCR. Amplification of the CDR3 region of rearranged TCR beta genes was performed with a multiplex PCR assay on genomic DNA. On the Illumina HiSeq System, the amplified TCR beta libraries were sequenced as 87-base-pair reads. In the authors' own workflow: Across the 670 or so repertoires, a later analysis counted 80 million or so unique TCR beta chains, some 11 million of which were shared by at least two donors. Raw reads were error-corrected and collapsed into unique sequences with a nearest-neighbor algorithm that merged closely related sequences to remove PCR and sequencing errors. CDR3 sequences were aligned to IMGT reference sequences to assign V, D and J gene segments. For a sequence to be retained, a match of at least six nucleotides to both a V gene segment and a J gene segment was required. A rearrangement counted as productive if the CDR3 had no stop codons and remained in frame with V and J, and every other rearrangement counted as non-productive. Following IMGT convention, CDR3 was defined as the stretch from the second conserved V-encoded cysteine up to the conserved J-encoded phenylalanine. In an earlier analysis of approximately 590 of the donors, sequences lacking an unambiguous match to a single V gene segment were excluded. An earlier analysis of about 590 of the donors classified V segments as functional when productive rearrangements were above 56.7% and as segregating when the standard deviation between donors was above 5%. A statistical classification framework was developed to diagnose cytomegalovirus status using the catalog of TCR beta chain sequences. V and J gene assignment, in a later analysis, came from comparing TCR nucleotide sequences with IMGT/GENE-DB human TR gene sequences. Using the TCRdist pipeline, a later analysis assigned CDR3 sequences along with most-parsimonious VDJ recombination scenarios. A later analysis defined each TCR beta chain by its CDR3 amino acid sequence plus V-gene family, and excluded reads lacking a unique V-gene family. To address suspected cross-contamination and a sequencing artifact, a later analysis removed roughly 640 highly shared, low-generation-probability nucleotide sequences. For each public chain, a later analysis derived a clonal expansion index from normalized ranks of inferred template counts within each repertoire. In a later analysis, generation probabilities were computed with a VDJ recombination model fitted to out-of-frame rearrangements, and the resulting probabilities were checked against IGoR. A later analysis scored TCR-TCR, TCR-HLA and TCR-CMV co-occurrence with hypergeometric tests, applying a repertoire-size bias correction to TCR pairs. False discovery rates were estimated in a later analysis by permuting HLA or CMV assignments 20 times. In a later analysis, co-occurring TCRs were grouped with DBSCAN, and TCRdist sequence similarity was added when clustering was performed within HLA-allele-positive subsets. For co-occurrence clustering, repertoires with fewer than 30,000 or more than 120,000 public chains were excluded, along with a handful of repertoires with anomalous nucleotide sharing. What TCRdb holds here is the immuneACCESS table cut down to in-frame rearrangements. Part of the clones is not present; checked against another copy, under half of the missing clones reflect an unresolved V gene, and the others are unexplained. That table furnishes V, J and clone size, whereas the DNA furnished D and trimming. The sample records 100,000 or so clones, around 83% of which are singletons. About 3.8% of the sample rests with the top ten.

The cohort was made up of about 670 healthy bone marrow donors. At the time of sampling, all cohort members were nominally healthy, though unrecorded immune exposures were likely present. The donor tested CMV seronegative and was one of the 352 seronegative cohort members. Every donor gave a peripheral blood sample, and the peripheral blood mononuclear cells from that sample were used for TCR beta sequencing. The Qiagen DNeasy Blood Extraction Kit was used to extract genomic DNA from the blood cell samples. CDR1 and CDR2, per the germline V gene (reference sequence), are MNHEY and SMNVEV. The CDR3 runs 14 residues from the cysteine to the phenylalanine. The only DNA kept is the CDR3, 42 bases in frame from the first base. The germline ends are 13 bases apart after V is trimmed by 1 base and J by 6 bases.

This sequence uses TRBV27 and TRBJ2-7; TRBD1 is a weak D gene call, 6 bases matching. Sequenced input: PBMCs. The receptor's source is a man aged 25-45 years in good health and CMV-seronegative. The sequenced DNA is TGTGCCAGCAGTTTATACCCGGGACATCTCGAGCAGTACTTC. It translates as CASSLYPGHLEQYF.